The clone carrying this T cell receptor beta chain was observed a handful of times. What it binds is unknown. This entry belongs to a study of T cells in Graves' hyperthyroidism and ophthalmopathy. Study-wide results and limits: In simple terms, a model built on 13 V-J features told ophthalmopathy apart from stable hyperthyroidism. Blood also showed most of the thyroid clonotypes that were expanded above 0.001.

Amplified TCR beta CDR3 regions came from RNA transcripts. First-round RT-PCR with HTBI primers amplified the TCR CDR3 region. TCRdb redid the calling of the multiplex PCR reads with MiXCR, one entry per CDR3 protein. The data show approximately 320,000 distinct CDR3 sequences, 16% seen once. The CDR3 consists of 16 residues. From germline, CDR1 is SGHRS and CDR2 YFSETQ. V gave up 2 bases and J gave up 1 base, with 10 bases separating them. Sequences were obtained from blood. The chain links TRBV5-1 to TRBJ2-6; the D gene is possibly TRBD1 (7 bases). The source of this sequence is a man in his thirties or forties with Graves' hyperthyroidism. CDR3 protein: CASSFAGGSGANVLTF. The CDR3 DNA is TGCGCCAGCAGCTTTGCAGGGGGGTCTGGGGCCAACGTCCTGACTTTC.